This TCR beta chain was identified in a study of OX40 agonist ivuxolimab in advanced cancers. The study, taken as a whole, reports: Patients with a partial response at 0.1-3.0 mg/kg had among the lowest clonal expansion.

The CDR3 contains 16 residues. V lost 4 bases, J lost 7 bases, and 13 bases stayed unmatched. Germline CDR1 reads SGHNT; CDR2 reads YENEEA. For this clone: What it binds is not known.

Researchers took blood at baseline, on cycle 4 day 1, and on cycle 7 day 1. Clones were sequenced by immunoSEQ multiplex PCR, and TCRdb holds only the in-frame ones, with some missing. The sample contains about 88,000 clones, around nine tenths of which appear only once. Source: CD4+ or CD8+ T cells sorted from blood, taken in a trial of the OX40 agonist ivuxolimab. The receptor was isolated from an adult with an advanced solid tumor such as melanoma, head and neck, liver or kidney cancer. The gene calls are TRBV11-3 and TRBJ2-1, with 7 bases aligning to TRBD2. The CDR3 DNA follows: TGTGCCAGCAGCTCTAATCGACTAGCCCCTTTAAATGAGCAGTTCTTC. Amino acid sequence: CASSSNRLAPLNEQFF.